This entry lists 3 T cell receptor beta chains sequenced from one sample in a study of graft-versus-host responses after intestinal transplantation. The antigens for these receptors are not known. The assay was immunoSEQ multiplex PCR, and TCRdb's table has in-frame clones only and misses some. The sample consists of over 70,000 clones, roughly 94% of them appearing once. Sequencing was performed on unstimulated CD8+ T cells sorted from spleen or lymph node cells, taken before intestinal transplant. All receptors come from a human donor who received an intestinal transplant.

The chain carries TRBV6-5 and TRBJ2-7, with D unclear. CDR3 length equals 13 residues. The V and J ends lost 3 bases and 3 bases respectively, with 9 bases between them. Per the germline V gene, CDR1 is MNHEY and CDR2 is SVGAGI. In DNA, the CDR3 is TGTGCCAGCAGTTATAATCGAGACTACGAGCAGTACTTC. Its translation is CASSYNRDYEQYF.

The rearrangement links TRBV28 to TRBJ2-7, with unresolved D. With 5 bases removed from V and 0 bases from J, the gap between germline ends came to 17 bases. Germline values: CDR1 MDHEN, CDR2 SYDVKM. The CDR3 length is 16 residues. As DNA, the CDR3 is TGTGCCAGCAGTCCTCCCGGCGTCTACGGCTCCTACGAGCAGTACTTC. As protein: CASSPPGVYGSYEQYF.

The gene calls are TRBV2 and TRBJ1-2, with no clear D. CDR3 length: 12 amino acids. V lost 9 bases and J lost 1, with 9 bases in between. Germline CDR1 reads SNHLY; CDR2 reads FYNNEI. This CDR3 is CARPNDNYGYTF. The CDR3 coding sequence is TGTGCCAGACCAAACGATAACTATGGCTACACCTTC.